This TCR beta chain was captured in a study of T cell responses to AZD1222 COVID-19 vaccine. The germline CDR1 and CDR2 sequences are SGHRS and YFSETQ. This CDR3 region has 15 residues. The V and J ends lost 0 bases and 5 bases respectively, with 14 bases between them. Measured with immunoSEQ multiplex PCR; TCRdb has only the in-frame clones, and not every one. The data contain around 110,000 clones, roughly 88% of them singletons. Broader study findings: Following two doses of AZD1222, Spike-specific TCR breadth and depth rose.

Concerning this clone: What it binds is not known.

This chain links TRBV5-1 with TRBJ2-5; D might be TRBD1 or TRBD2, each matching 6 bases. This sequence originates from an adult who received the AZD1222 COVID-19 vaccine. This material consisted of peripheral blood, taken 28 days after the second AZD1222 dose. The DNA of the CDR3 is TGCGCCAGCAGCTTGGCGGTGGGGGGCGCGGAGACCCAGTACTTC. Protein: CASSLAVGGAETQYF.